The present T cell receptor beta chain was sequenced within a study of blood T cells in healthy people across ages. About the study: T cells yielded about one barcoded beta molecule per two cells through template switching. Study findings and constraints: It was held that diversity estimates obtained from one million T cells represented underestimates.

Sample-barcoded 5' priming and a J-beta primer mix drove a second PCR of roughly 6 to 12 cycles. MiXCR, run by TCRdb on the 5' RACE reads, gives a single entry per CDR3 protein. This sample has about 640,000 distinct CDR3 sequences; 58% occur once, and the top ten carry about two fifths. This clonotype was observed a handful of times. What it recognizes is unknown. This CDR3 is 13 amino acids long. Trimming pared 3 bases from V and 1 base from J, leaving 7 bases between. The V and J genes are TRBV12-3 or TRBV12-4 and TRBJ2-7; D possibly corresponds to TRBD1 (5 bases). The origin of this receptor is a man aged 55 to 70 in good health. The sample was blood. The CDR3 loop reads CASSFAGSYEQYF. Here the CDR3 DNA reads TGTGCCAGCAGTTTTGCAGGGTCCTACGAGCAGTACTTC.